Only a few counts were recorded for the clone carrying this T cell receptor (beta chain). What it recognizes is unknown. These data come from a study of T cells after yellow fever vaccination. Findings of the study overall: Abundant clonotypes from the bulk population could contaminate FACS-sorted repertoires.

V lost 1 base, J lost 2 bases, and 18 bases stayed unmatched. Germline CDR1 and CDR2: SGHAT and FQNNGV. This CDR3 comprises 21 residues. TCRdb recomputed calls from the 5' RACE reads with MiXCR, one row per CDR3 protein. The data show 400,000 to 650,000 distinct CDR3 sequences, around a fifth seen once. The TCR comes from a man younger than 35 who received the YFV17D yellow fever vaccine. The V and J genes are TRBV11-2 and TRBJ2-3, with TRBD1 identical over 10 bases. Material: PBMCs, obtained approximately 22 days after the first yellow fever vaccination. CDR3 nucleotides: TGTGCCAGCAGCTTAGGGGCGTGGGGACAGGGGTCTGCGGAAAACACAGATACGCAGTATTTT. It is translated as CASSLGAWGQGSAENTDTQYF.